The subject of this entry is one T cell receptor beta chain. The CDR3 is 14 amino acids. The V and J ends lost 8 bases and 5 bases respectively, with 18 bases between them. Germline V CDR1 and CDR2: MNHEY, SVGAGI. The data belong to a study of blood T cell repertoires in COVID-19. The overall study: PBMCs, B-cell-depleted T cells, or T cells provided the cDNA or gDNA that made up the material.

The protocol was immunoSEQ multiplex PCR, while the TCRdb copy is restricted to in-frame clones and leaves out a portion. Of over 300,000 clones in the sample, about four fifths are singletons; the top ten hold about 1.2%. The source material was peripheral blood. The chain has TRBV6-5 and TRBJ1-1; D not certain. The origin of this receptor is a woman aged 45-60 years with acute or convalescent COVID-19. In DNA form, the CDR3 reads TGTGCCAGCCGGGAGGCGTGGTCTGAGACTGAAGCTTTCTTT. It yields the protein CASREAWSETEAFF.